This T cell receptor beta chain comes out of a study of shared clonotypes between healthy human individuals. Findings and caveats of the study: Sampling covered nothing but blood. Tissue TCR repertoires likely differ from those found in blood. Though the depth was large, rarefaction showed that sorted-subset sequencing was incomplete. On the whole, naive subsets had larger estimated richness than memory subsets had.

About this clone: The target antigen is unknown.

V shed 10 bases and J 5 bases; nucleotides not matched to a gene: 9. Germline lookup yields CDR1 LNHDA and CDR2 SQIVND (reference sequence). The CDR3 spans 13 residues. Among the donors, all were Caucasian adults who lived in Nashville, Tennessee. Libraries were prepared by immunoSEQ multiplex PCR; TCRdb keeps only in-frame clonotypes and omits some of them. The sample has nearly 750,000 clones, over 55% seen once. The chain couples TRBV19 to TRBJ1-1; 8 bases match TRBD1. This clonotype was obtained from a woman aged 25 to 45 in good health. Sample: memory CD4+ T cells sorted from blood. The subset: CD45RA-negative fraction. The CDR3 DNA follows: TGTGCCACCGACAGGGGAAGGAGTACTGAAGCTTTCTTT. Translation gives CATDRGRSTEAFF. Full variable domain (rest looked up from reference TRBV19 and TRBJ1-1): DGGITQSPKYLFRKEGQNVTLSCEQNLNHDAMYWYRQDPGQGLRLIYYSQIVNDFQKGDIAEGYSVSREKKESFPLTVTSAQKNPTAFYLCATDRGRSTEAFFGQGTRLTVV.